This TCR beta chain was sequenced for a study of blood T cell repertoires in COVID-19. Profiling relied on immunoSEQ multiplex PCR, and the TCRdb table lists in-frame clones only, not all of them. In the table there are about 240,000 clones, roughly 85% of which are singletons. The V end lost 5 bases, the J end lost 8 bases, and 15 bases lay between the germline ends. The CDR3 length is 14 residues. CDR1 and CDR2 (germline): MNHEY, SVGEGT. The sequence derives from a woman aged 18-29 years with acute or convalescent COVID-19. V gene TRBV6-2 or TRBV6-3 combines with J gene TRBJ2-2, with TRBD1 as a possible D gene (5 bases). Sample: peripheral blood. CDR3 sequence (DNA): TGTGCCAGCAGTCGACAGTTTCAGGGAGGGGAGCTGTTTTTT. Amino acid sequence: CASSRQFQGGELFF.